This T cell receptor (beta chain) comes out of a study of CD4 T cells in relation to SARS-CoV-2 and coronaviruses (dated by TCRdb to the early 2020s). Study-level background: In the ViraFEST assay, PBMCs were grown with antigen for nine to eleven days, and TCR beta CDR3s were then sequenced to identify antigen-specific clonal expansions. The full convalescent cohort of 12 patients had a median age of roughly 38 years, ranging from roughly 21 to 72 years. Of the roughly twelve convalescent patients, 8 were male and 4 were female, and two of the subjects were Hispanic. HLA restriction was mapped for shared crossreactive spike epitopes using patient-derived lymphoblastoid cell lines. At the level of individual TCR clonotypes, the study measured memory CD4+ T cell crossreactivity between SARS-CoV-2 spike protein and common cold coronavirus spike proteins. Samples from a few pre-COVID donors and the naive versus memory experiments were sequenced with the Adaptive Biotechnologies TCR-sequencing kit; other data were Illumina-based. A different, Illumina-based TCR-beta assay was used to sequence expansion assays from other donors in the study.

To separate naive from memory CD4+ T cells, cryopreserved PBMCs first underwent CD4 enrichment and then EasySep naive CD4+ T cell enrichment. Sorted naive or memory CD4+ T cells (around 10^5) were grown at a 1:1 ratio with T cell-depleted PBMCs and CEF peptides for 10 days. Each peptide culture condition was generally run in triplicate replicate wells. PBMCs were isolated from leukapheresis product or whole blood by Ficoll-Paque PLUS gradient centrifugation. PBMCs were either cryopreserved at -140°C or used fresh in the expansion assay. The QIAamp Micro DNA Kit was used to extract genomic DNA from the CD4+ T cells. As to this clone: Its recognized antigen is unknown. Per-base quality was not reported, and no clone a single base away is much larger than it.

Here is what the overall study found, with its caveats: Since the crossreactivity analysis centred on spike protein, crossreactivity against other viral proteins was not assessed. The study was constrained by small numbers of patients and of tested TCRs. Pre-pandemic and post-infection samples were not both contributed by any donor, so tracing of the source of pre-existing responses was limited. Compared with monoreactive clones, crossreactive clones had significantly weaker SARS-CoV-2-driven expansion, a result consistent with antigenic imprinting. Roughly 64% of donors had memory CD4+ clonotypes that crossrecognized SARS-CoV-2 and at least one common cold coronavirus spike. Naive versus memory sequencing indicated the assay detects memory recall responses rather than primary responses primed during culture.

CEF-cultured naive and memory CD4+ T cell DNA received survey-level immunoSEQ TCR-beta sequencing. In the source study's methods: During preprocessing, nonproductive sequences were removed, as were CDR3s that did not start with C, did not end with F or W, or were shorter than 7 amino acids. Antigen-specific clonotypes were called with the MANAFEST web app, based on expansion relative to reference and other culture wells. A clone was considered positive if the clone showed significant expansion compared with the reference culture in 2 of 3 replicate wells at an FDR below 0.05. Positive clones also required significant expansion versus all other tandem wells and an odds ratio above 5. Cultured and uncultured naive and memory CD4+ repertoires were searched for previously identified spike- and CEF-reactive CDR3s. After three terminal residues were trimmed from each end, CDR3 homology was quantified as pairwise Levenshtein distance using the stringdist R package. TCRdb stores this immuneACCESS table with in-frame sequences only. Part of the clones is absent; in the studies checked, under half of the shortfall reflects unresolved V genes, and no reason is known for the rest. That table furnishes V, J and clone size, whereas the DNA furnished D and trimming. This sample lists 40,000 or so clones; around 82% were detected once. The top ten constitute under 6% of the sample.

This receptor was identified in an adult with COVID-19. Input material: naive CD4+ T cells from PBMCs, cultured in vitro. The cell subset or site label for this specimen denotes: naive CD4+ T cells isolated by negative enrichment.

This receptor has the CDR3 CASSQDPQGAETQYF. In nucleotide form, the sequence is TGTGCCAGCAGCCAAGATCCGCAGGGTGCAGAGACCCAGTACTTC. The V and J genes are TRBV4-2 and TRBJ2-5, with a tentative D gene TRBD1 over 5 matching bases. The CDR3 numbers 15 residues from cysteine through phenylalanine. Only the CDR3 portion is preserved as DNA: 45 bases, with reading frame beginning at the first base. Taken from the germline V gene, the CDR1 and CDR2 loops are LGHNA and YNFKEQ. The trim is 0 bases for V and 4 bases for J, with a gap of 12 bases between the germline ends.